This T cell receptor (beta chain) stems from a study of cytomegalovirus exposure and HLA in healthy donors. Study outcomes and limitations: Listed as cytomegalovirus-associated were more than 150 TCR beta chains. Later analysis suggested links between common viral pathogens and several top significant clusters.

PCR amplification relied on 60 Vbeta primers (plus 13 Jbeta primers). The table came from immunoSEQ multiplex PCR; TCRdb's copy has only in-frame clones and leaves some out. The repertoire holds about 98,000 clones, 60% to 80% seen once, with less than 1.5% in the top ten. This clone was found once. The antigen remains unidentified. Unmatched junction bases numbered 13, after V lost 6 bases and J lost 7 bases. This CDR3 has 18 amino acids. Germline CDR1 and CDR2: MGHRA and YSYEKL. This receptor was taken from a female donor in good health and CMV-seronegative. Sequenced material: PBMCs. The chain has TRBV4-1 and TRBJ2-1; 15 bases align to TRBD2. In DNA, the CDR3 is TGCGCCAGCAGACACACTACTCCGGGACTAGCGGGAGGTAATGAGCAGTTCTTC. Its translation is CASRHTTPGLAGGNEQFF.